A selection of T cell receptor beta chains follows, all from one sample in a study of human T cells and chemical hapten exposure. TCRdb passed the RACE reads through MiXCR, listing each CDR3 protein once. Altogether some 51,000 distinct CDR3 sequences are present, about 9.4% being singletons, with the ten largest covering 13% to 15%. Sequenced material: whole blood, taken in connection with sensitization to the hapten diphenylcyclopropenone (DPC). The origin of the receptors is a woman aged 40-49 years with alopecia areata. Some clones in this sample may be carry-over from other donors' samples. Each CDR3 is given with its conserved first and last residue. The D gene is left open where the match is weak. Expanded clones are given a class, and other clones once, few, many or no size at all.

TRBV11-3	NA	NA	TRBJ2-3	TGTGCCAGCAGCTCGGGGGCTAGCACAGATACGCAGTATTTT	CASSSGASTDTQYF
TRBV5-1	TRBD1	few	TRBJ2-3	TGCGCCAGCAGCAGACAGGGATACACAGATACGCAGTATTTT	CASSRQGYTDTQYF
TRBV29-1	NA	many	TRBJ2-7	TGCAGCGTTGGGAGGACTGTGTACGAGCAGTACTTC	CSVGRTVYEQYF
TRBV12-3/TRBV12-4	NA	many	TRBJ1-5	TGTGCCAGCAGTCCGGGGGGGGACCAGCATTTT	CASSPGGDQHF
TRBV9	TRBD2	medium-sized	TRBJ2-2	TGTGCCAGCAGCGCCCGGACTAGCGGGGCCGGGGAGCTGTTTTTT	CASSARTSGAGELFF
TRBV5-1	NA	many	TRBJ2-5	TGCGCCAGCAGCTTTACTGGCCAAGAGACCCAGTACTTC	CASSFTGQETQYF
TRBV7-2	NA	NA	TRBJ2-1	TGTGCCAGCAGCTTACTCGAAATCCATGAGCAGTTCTTC	CASSLLEIHEQFF
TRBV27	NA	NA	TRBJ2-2	TGTGCCAGCAGCGCTGGATGGGGGCGAGCGGACACCGGGGAGCTGTTTTTT	CASSAGWGRADTGELFF
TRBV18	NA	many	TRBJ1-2	TGTGCCAGCTCACCCGACGGAAGCACTAACTATGGCTACACCTTC	CASSPDGSTNYGYTF
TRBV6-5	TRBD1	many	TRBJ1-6	TGTGCCAGCAGACCACTTGGACAGGGTCAGACCAATTCACCCCTCCACTTT	CASRPLGQGQTNSPLHF
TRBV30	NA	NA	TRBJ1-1	TGTGCCTGGAGTCTACAGGCGAACACTGAAGCTTTCTTT	CAWSLQANTEAFF
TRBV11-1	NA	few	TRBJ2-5	TGTGCCAGCAGCTTAGAAGCAGGGCCCCAGTACTTC	CASSLEAGPQYF
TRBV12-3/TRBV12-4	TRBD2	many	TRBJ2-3	TGTGCCAGCACCGGGAGGGCGGGGTCCACAGATACGCAGTATTTT	CASTGRAGSTDTQYF
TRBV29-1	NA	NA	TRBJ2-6	TGCAGCGTTGAAGATACCGGCAGGGGTTCAGGGGCCAACGTCCTGACTTTC	CSVEDTGRGSGANVLTF
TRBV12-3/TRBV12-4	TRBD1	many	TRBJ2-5	TGTGCCAGCAGACGGGCAGGGGGCGTCGAGACCCAGTACTTC	CASRRAGGVETQYF
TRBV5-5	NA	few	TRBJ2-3	TGTGCCAGCAGCTTGGCCCCGGGCGGGCCCACAGATACGCAGTATTTT	CASSLAPGGPTDTQYF
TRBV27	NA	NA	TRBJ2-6	TGTGCCAGCAGTACCCAAGGACAGAGCTCTGGGGCCAACGTCCTGACTTTC	CASSTQGQSSGANVLTF